Below are 7 T cell receptor beta chains sequenced from a single sample in a study of CD8 T cells in Susac syndrome. RNA amounts of roughly 0.5 to 1 ug underwent reverse transcription with random hexamers. MiXCR, run by TCRdb on the immunoSEQ multiplex PCR reads, gives a single entry per CDR3 protein. The data show some 190,000 distinct CDR3 sequences, approximately 93% seen once. Sequencing was done on a sample of CD4+ T cells from PBMCs. These receptors originate from a human donor in good health.

The rearrangement joins TRBV7-2 to TRBJ1-2, with D possibly being TRBD1 (5 bases). V lost 4 bases and J 5 bases, leaving 20 bases between the germline ends. The CDR3 contains 16 residues. The germline CDR1 and CDR2 sequences are SGHTA and FQGNSA. In nucleotides, the CDR3 is TGTGCCAGCAGCTGGAATTTGGGGCAGCGTGATTATGGCTACACCTTC. Translation: CASSWNLGQRDYGYTF.

This sequence joins TRBV5-1 and TRBJ2-5; 7 nucleotides agree with TRBD2. This CDR3 is 16 amino acids long. The germline gives CDR1 SGHRS, CDR2 YFSETQ. V dropped 0 bases and J dropped 1; count of bases not matched to a gene: 6. The CDR3 coding sequence is TGCGCCAGCAGCTTGGCTAGCGGCCCTGGCCAAGAGACCCAGTACTTC. This sequence encodes CASSLASGPGQETQYF.

The rearrangement links TRBV20-1 to TRBJ1-1; D may be TRBD1 (5 bases). Germline V gene data show CDR1 as DFQATT and CDR2 as SNEGSKA (reference sequence). The CDR3 extends over 14 amino acids. Trimming stripped 1 base from V and 5 bases from J, with 14 bases between. The CDR3 coding sequence is TGCAGTGCTAGAGGATCAGGGAGTGGGACTGAAGCTTTCTTT. It yields the protein CSARGSGSGTEAFF.

This clonotype was seen a single time. The genes are TRBV3-1 and TRBJ2-2; D unresolved. There are 13 residues in the CDR3. The germline V and J ends were trimmed by 4 bases and 7 bases, with 10 bases remaining between them. Germline V gene sequence: CDR1 LGHDT, CDR2 YNNKEL (reference sequence). The CDR3 nucleotides are TGTGCCAGCAGCCCGACCCTCGGCGGGGAGCTGTTTTTT. Amino acid sequence: CASSPTLGGELFF.

This chain joins TRBV5-1 and TRBJ2-7, with 9 bases fitting TRBD1. The CDR3 sequence is 16 residues long. Germline trimming cut 4 bases from V and 3 bases from J; bases unmatched to any gene: 11. Germline V gene lookup returns CDR1 SGHRS and CDR2 YFSETQ. The CDR3 coding sequence is TGCGCCAGCAGCAGGGGGTCTCGACAGGGGGTCTACGAGCAGTACTTC. Translation gives CASSRGSRQGVYEQYF. Filled out from reference TRBV5-1 and TRBJ2-7, the complete variable domain reads KAGVTQTPRYLIKTRGQQVTLSCSPISGHRSVSWYQQTPGQGLQFLFEYFSETQRNKGNFPGRFSGRQFSNSRSEMNVSTLELGDSALYLCASSRGSRQGVYEQYFGPGTRLTVT.

This chain joins TRBV4-2 and TRBJ2-2; TRBD2 aligns across 8 bases. The CDR3 has 17 amino acids. V dropped 3 bases and J dropped 7; count of bases not matched to a gene: 13. The germline V gene has CDR1 LGHNA and CDR2 YNFKEQ. The CDR3 here is CASSQDLTGGRNGELFF. CDR3 DNA: TGTGCCAGCAGCCAGGATCTGACGGGGGGGAGGAACGGGGAGCTGTTTTTT.

This chain links TRBV5-1 with TRBJ2-7, with a possible D match to TRBD2 (7 bases). The CDR3 runs 13 residues. From germline, CDR1 is SGHRS and CDR2 YFSETQ. V was shortened by 3 bases and J by 5 bases, with 12 bases between the two germline ends. The CDR3: CASSWGGQNEQYF. CDR3 coding DNA: TGCGCCAGCAGCTGGGGGGGCCAGAACGAGCAGTACTTC.